This TCR beta chain stems from a study of shared clonotypes between healthy human individuals. Sequencing was performed with immunoSEQ multiplex PCR; in TCRdb, only in-frame clones are kept and a portion is missing. The table shows some 2.4 million clones, with roughly 93% occurring only once. Points on this clone: Other nucleotide sequences in the sample specify the same CDR3.

The J segment lost 2 bases and the V segment lost 4 bases, leaving 4 bases of the junction unmatched. This CDR3 region has 14 residues. Germline loops: CDR1 SGHRS, CDR2 YFSETQ. V and J are TRBV5-1 and TRBJ2-5; 8 bases align to TRBD1. Specimen: naive CD4+ T cells from PBMCs. Subset noted: CD45RA+ positively selected. The clonotype comes from a man younger than 35 in good health. Some clones in this sample may be carry-over from other donors' samples. CDR3 loop: CASSHRQGQETQYF. For the CDR3, the DNA is TGCGCCAGCAGCCACCGACAGGGGCAAGAGACCCAGTACTTC.